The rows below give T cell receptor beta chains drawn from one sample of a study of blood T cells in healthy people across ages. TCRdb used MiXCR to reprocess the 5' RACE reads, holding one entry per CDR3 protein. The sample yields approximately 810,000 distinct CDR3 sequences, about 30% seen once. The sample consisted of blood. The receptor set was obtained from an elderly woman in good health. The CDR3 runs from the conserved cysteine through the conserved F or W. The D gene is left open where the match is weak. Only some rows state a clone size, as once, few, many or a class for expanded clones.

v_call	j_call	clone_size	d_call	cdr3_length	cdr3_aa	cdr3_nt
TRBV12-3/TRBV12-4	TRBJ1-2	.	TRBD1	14	CASSFGQACGGYTF	TGTGCCAGCAGTTTCGGACAGGCCTGCGGTGGCTACACCTTC
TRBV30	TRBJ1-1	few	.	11	CAWSVYREAFF	TGTGCCTGGAGTGTGTACAGGGAAGCTTTCTTT
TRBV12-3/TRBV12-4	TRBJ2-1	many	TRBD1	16	CASSLQRGQALYEQFF	TGTGCCAGCAGTCTCCAACGGGGACAGGCTCTCTATGAGCAGTTCTTC
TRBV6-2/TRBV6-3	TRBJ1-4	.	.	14	CASRRRGSNEKLFF	TGTGCCAGCAGGCGGCGTGGGTCTAATGAAAAACTGTTTTTT
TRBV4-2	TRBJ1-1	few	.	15	CASSQDHGGRDEAFF	TGTGCCAGCAGCCAAGATCATGGGGGCAGGGACGAAGCTTTCTTT
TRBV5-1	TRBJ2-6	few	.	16	CASSEGPGTGANVLTF	TGCGCCAGCAGCGAAGGCCCGGGCACTGGGGCCAACGTCCTGACTTTC
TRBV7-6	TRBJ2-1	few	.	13	CASSPGRSARQFF	TGTGCCAGCAGCCCGGGCAGGTCCGCCCGGCAGTTCTTC
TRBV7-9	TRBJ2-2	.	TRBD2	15	CASSPLRGAVGELFF	TGTGCCAGCAGCCCTTTGCGGGGGGCGGTCGGGGAGCTGTTTTTT
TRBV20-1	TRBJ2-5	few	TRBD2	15	CSAKRTSGFQETQYF	TGCAGTGCTAAAAGGACTAGCGGATTCCAAGAGACCCAGTACTTC
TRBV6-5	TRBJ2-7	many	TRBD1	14	CASSFPGGQHAQYF	TGTGCCAGCAGTTTCCCAGGGGGACAGCATGCCCAGTACTTC
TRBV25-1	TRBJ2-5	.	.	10	CARLRGTQYF	TGTGCCAGGCTACGTGGGACCCAGTACTTC
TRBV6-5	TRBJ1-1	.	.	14	CASRKGSRNTEAFF	TGTGCCAGCAGAAAAGGATCCCGTAACACTGAAGCTTTCTTT
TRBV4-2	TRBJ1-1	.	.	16	CASSQDLGTANTEAFF	TGTGCCAGCAGCCAAGATTTGGGCACAGCGAACACTGAAGCTTTCTTT
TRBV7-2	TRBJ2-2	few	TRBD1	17	CASSLHFRTGQTGELFF	TGTGCCAGCAGCTTACATTTTCGGACAGGGCAAACCGGGGAGCTGTTTTTT
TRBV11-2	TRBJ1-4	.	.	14	CASTGVTTNEKLFF	TGTGCCAGCACGGGGGTCACAACTAATGAAAAACTGTTTTTT
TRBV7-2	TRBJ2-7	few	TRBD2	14	CASSLVSSGNEQYF	TGTGCCAGCAGCTTAGTTTCTAGCGGCAACGAGCAGTACTTC
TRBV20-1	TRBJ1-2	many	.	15	CSVSAPWAGKGGYTF	TGCAGTGTCAGTGCCCCTTGGGCAGGGAAGGGTGGCTACACCTTC
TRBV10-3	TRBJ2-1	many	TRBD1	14	CAISAGTGGNEQFF	TGTGCCATCAGTGCGGGGACAGGCGGCAATGAGCAGTTCTTC
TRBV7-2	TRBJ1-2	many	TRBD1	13	CASSFWTGTGYTF	TGTGCCAGCAGCTTTTGGACAGGGACTGGCTACACCTTC
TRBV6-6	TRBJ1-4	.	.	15	CASSDGGNANEKLFF	TGTGCCAGCAGTGACGGGGGTAATGCTAATGAAAAACTGTTTTTT
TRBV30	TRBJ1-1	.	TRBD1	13	CAWRGQMNTEAFF	TGTGCCTGGAGGGGACAGATGAACACTGAAGCTTTCTTT
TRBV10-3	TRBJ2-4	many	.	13	CAISEVGGNIQYF	TGTGCCATCAGTGAAGTGGGGGGAAACATTCAGTACTTC
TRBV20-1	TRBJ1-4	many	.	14	CSASGGTSVEKLFF	TGCAGTGCTTCTGGGGGGACAAGTGTCGAAAAACTGTTTTTT
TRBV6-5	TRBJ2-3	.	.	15	CVSSYQAGSTDTQYF	TGTGTCAGCAGTTACCAAGCGGGCAGCACAGATACGCAGTATTTT
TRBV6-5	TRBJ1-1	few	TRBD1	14	CASRSRGLGETAFF	TGTGCCAGCAGATCCAGGGGGCTAGGTGAGACGGCTTTCTTT
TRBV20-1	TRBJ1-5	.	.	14	CSARDLRGKEPQHF	TGCAGTGCTAGAGATTTACGGGGAAAGGAGCCCCAGCATTTT
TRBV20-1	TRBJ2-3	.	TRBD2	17	CSARYPASGKVGDTQYF	TGCAGTGCTAGATACCCTGCTAGCGGGAAGGTGGGAGATACGCAGTATTTT
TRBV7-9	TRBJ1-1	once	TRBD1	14	CASSPETGGTEAFF	TGTGCCAGCAGCCCAGAGACAGGGGGGACTGAAGCTTTCTTT
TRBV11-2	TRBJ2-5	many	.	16	CASSRRTGTIQETQYF	TGTGCCAGCAGTAGACGGACAGGGACTATCCAAGAGACCCAGTACTTC
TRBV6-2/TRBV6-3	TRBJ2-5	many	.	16	CASSSWRSGPQETQYF	TGTGCCAGCAGTTCCTGGCGAAGCGGGCCCCAAGAGACCCAGTACTTC
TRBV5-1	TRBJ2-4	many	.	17	CASSLGGGTIERNIQYF	TGCGCCAGCAGCTTGGGAGGGGGGACAATCGAGAGAAACATTCAGTACTTC
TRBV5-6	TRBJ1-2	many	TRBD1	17	CASSRRTGWERSYGYTF	TGTGCCAGCAGCCGGCGGACAGGGTGGGAGCGGTCTTATGGCTACACCTTC
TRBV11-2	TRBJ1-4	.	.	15	CASSLGQGRAEKLFF	TGTGCCAGCAGCTTAGGGCAGGGAAGAGCCGAAAAACTGTTTTTT
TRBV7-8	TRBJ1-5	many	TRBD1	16	CASSKGQGQLNQPQHF	TGTGCCAGCAGCAAGGGGCAGGGACAGCTTAATCAGCCCCAGCATTTT
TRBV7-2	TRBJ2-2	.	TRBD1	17	CASNPTGGRGYVGELFF	TGTGCCAGCAATCCTACAGGGGGCAGGGGGTACGTCGGGGAGCTGTTTTTT
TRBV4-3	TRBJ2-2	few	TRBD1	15	CASSQETGGTGELFF	TGCGCCAGCAGCCAAGAAACAGGGGGCACCGGGGAGCTGTTTTTT
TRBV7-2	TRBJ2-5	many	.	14	CASSFSGSQETQYF	TGTGCCAGCAGCTTTTCCGGGAGCCAAGAGACCCAGTACTTC
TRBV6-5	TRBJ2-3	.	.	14	CASKKRGFTDTQYF	TGTGCCAGCAAGAAACGGGGGTTCACGGATACGCAGTATTTT
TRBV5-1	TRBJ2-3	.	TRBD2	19	CASSSTPSQTSGGADTQYF	TGCGCCAGCAGCTCGACCCCGTCACAGACTAGCGGGGGGGCAGATACGCAGTATTTT
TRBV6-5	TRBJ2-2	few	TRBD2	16	CASSQRTSGTLRELFF	TGTGCCAGCTCCCAGAGGACTAGCGGGACGTTACGGGAGCTGTTTTTT
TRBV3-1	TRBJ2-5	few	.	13	CASSQRGSETQYF	TGTGCCAGCAGCCAGAGAGGGTCAGAGACCCAGTACTTC
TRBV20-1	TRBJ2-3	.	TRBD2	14	CSAPLAGASDTQYF	TGCAGTGCCCCGCTAGCGGGAGCATCAGATACGCAGTATTTT
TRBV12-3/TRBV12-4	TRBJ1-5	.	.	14	CASRPQNDRQPQHF	TGTGCCAGCAGACCTCAGAATGACCGCCAGCCCCAGCATTTT
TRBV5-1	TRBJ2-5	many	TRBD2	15	CASSLDWGGQETQYF	TGCGCCAGCAGCCTGGACTGGGGGGGCCAAGAGACCCAGTACTTC
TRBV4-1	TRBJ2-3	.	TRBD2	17	CASSIRTSGGVIDTQYF	TGCGCCAGCAGCATCCGGACTAGCGGGGGAGTGATTGATACGCAGTATTTT
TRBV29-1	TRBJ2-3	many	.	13	CSVTGQIVDTQYF	TGCAGCGTGACTGGGCAGATCGTGGATACGCAGTATTTT
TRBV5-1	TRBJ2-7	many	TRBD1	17	CASSFVEAGGRSYEQYF	TGCGCCAGCAGCTTTGTAGAGGCAGGGGGCCGTTCCTACGAGCAGTACTTC
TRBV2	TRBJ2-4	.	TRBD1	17	CASRPNPGQRPNNEQYF	TGTGCCAGCAGGCCAAACCCGGGACAGAGACCGAACAATGAGCAGTACTTC
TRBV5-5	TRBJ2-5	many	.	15	CASSFSGGLRETQYF	TGTGCCAGCAGCTTTAGTGGGGGGCTAAGAGAGACCCAGTACTTC
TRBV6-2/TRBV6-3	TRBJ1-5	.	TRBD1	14	CASSRQQGNQPQHF	TGTGCCAGCAGTAGACAACAGGGGAATCAGCCCCAGCATTTT
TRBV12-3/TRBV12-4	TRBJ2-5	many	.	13	CASIKRGAVTQYF	TGTGCCAGCATCAAGAGAGGGGCGGTGACCCAGTACTTC
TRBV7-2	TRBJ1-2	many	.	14	CASSPSWGNYGYTF	TGTGCCAGCAGCCCCAGTTGGGGTAACTATGGCTACACCTTC
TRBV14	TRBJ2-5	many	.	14	CASSRVTGKETQYF	TGTGCCAGCAGCCGGGTCACAGGAAAAGAGACCCAGTACTTC
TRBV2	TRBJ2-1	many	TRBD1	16	CASRPYGDRGWNEQFF	TGTGCCAGCAGGCCATATGGGGACAGGGGATGGAATGAGCAGTTCTTC
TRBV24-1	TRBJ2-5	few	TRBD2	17	CATSVLAGGDRQETQYF	TGTGCCACCAGTGTGCTAGCGGGAGGGGACCGGCAAGAGACCCAGTACTTC
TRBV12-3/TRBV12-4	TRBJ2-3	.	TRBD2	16	CASSGGGGLYADAQYF	TGTGCCAGCAGTGGGGGCGGGGGGTTGTATGCAGATGCGCAGTATTTT
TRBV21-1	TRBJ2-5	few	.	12	CASLASEETQYF	TGTGCCAGCCTTGCGTCCGAAGAGACCCAGTACTTC